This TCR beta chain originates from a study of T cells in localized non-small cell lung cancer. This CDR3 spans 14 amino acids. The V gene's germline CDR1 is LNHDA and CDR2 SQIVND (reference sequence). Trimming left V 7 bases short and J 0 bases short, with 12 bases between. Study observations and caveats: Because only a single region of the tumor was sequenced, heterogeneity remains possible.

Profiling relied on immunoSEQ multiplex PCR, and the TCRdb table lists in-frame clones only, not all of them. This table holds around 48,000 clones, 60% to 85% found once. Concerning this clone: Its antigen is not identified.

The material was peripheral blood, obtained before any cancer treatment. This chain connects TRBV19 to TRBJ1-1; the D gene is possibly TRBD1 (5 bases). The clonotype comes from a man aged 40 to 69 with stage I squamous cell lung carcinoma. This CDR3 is CASKDIGMNTEAFF. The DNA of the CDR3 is TGTGCCAGTAAGGACATAGGCATGAACACTGAAGCTTTCTTT. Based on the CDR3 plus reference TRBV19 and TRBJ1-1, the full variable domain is DGGITQSPKYLFRKEGQNVTLSCEQNLNHDAMYWYRQDPGQGLRLIYYSQIVNDFQKGDIAEGYSVSREKKESFPLTVTSAQKNPTAFYLCASKDIGMNTEAFFGQGTRLTVV.